The clone carrying this T cell receptor beta chain was seen more than once but under ten times. The CDR3 totals 13 residues. V dropped 5 bases and J dropped 7; count of bases not matched to a gene: 4. In germline, CDR1 is SGHVS, CDR2 FQNEAQ. This record comes from a study of blood T cell repertoires in COVID-19. Original processing notes: The authors estimated nucleated cell counts from reference gene primer amplification. Assay: immunoSEQ multiplex PCR; the TCRdb copy retains only in-frame clones and omits some. V, J and clone size reflect that table, while D and trimming were determined from the DNA. The table includes about 160,000 clones, around four fifths detected once.

Specimen: peripheral blood. The sequence derives from a man aged 65-85 years with acute or convalescent COVID-19. The V and J genes are TRBV7-8 and TRBJ2-1; 8 nucleotides agree with TRBD2. Here the CDR3 DNA reads TGTGCCAGCAGCATGGGACTAGGGAATGAGCAGTTCTTC. This encodes CASSMGLGNEQFF. The entire variable domain, with the rest obtained from reference TRBV7-8 and TRBJ2-1, is as follows: GAGVSQSPRYKVAKRGQDVALRCDPISGHVSLFWYQQALGQGPEFLTYFQNEAQLDKSGLPSDRFFAERPEGSVSTLKIQRTQQEDSAVYLCASSMGLGNEQFFGPGTRLTVL.